The 8 T cell receptor beta chains below come from one sample, sequenced in a study of siplizumab effects on memory and regulatory T cells. Sequencing used immunoSEQ multiplex PCR; TCRdb keeps in-frame clones, though not all of them. Altogether tens of thousands of clones are present, about 97% being singletons, with the ten largest covering around 0.6%. What was sequenced was naive CD4+ T cells sorted from blood. The receptors here all came from a human donor in good health.

The chain joins TRBV6-5 to TRBJ2-5; D unclear. The CDR3 runs 11 residues. Trimming removed 6 bases at V and 4 bases at J, with 6 bases between. In germline, CDR1 is MNHEY, CDR2 SVGAGI. The CDR3 DNA sequence: TGTGCCAGCAGCCGTAGAGAGACCCAGTACTTC. Protein sequence: CASSRRETQYF.

This CDR3 is CAISGIGLARGNEQFF. The CDR3 DNA reads as TGTGCCATCAGTGGGATCGGACTAGCACGTGGCAATGAGCAGTTCTTC. V and J are TRBV10-3 and TRBJ2-1; 8 bases are shared with TRBD2. Germline CDR1 ENHRY, CDR2 SYGVKD. The V gene end was trimmed by 4 bases and the J gene end by 6 bases; junction bases not matched to a gene: 11. CDR3 length equals 16 residues.

The chain combines TRBV7-3 with TRBJ2-2; 8 bases map to TRBD1. The CDR3 has 15 residues. CDR1 and CDR2 from the germline V gene are SGHTA and FQGTGA. V gave up 5 bases and J gave up 4 bases; unmatched junction bases: 6. The CDR3 DNA sequence: TGTGCCAGCAGCCCGGACAGGGTGGCCACCGGGGAGCTGTTTTTT. Translating it yields CASSPDRVATGELFF.

The gene calls are TRBV4-2 and TRBJ1-2; maybe TRBD1 (6 bases). Germline CDR1 and CDR2: LGHNA and YNFKEQ. Trimming cost V 1 base and J 6 bases, with 12 bases left between them. The CDR3 is made up of 14 amino acids. CDR3 bases: TGTGCCAGCAGCCAAGGGGGGCAGCAAAATGGCTACACCTTC. It translates to CASSQGGQQNGYTF.

The J gene is TRBJ2-7, the V gene TRBV29-1; 7 positions agree with TRBD2. CDR1 and CDR2 from the germline V gene are SQVTM and ANQGSEA. Losses at the gene ends were 6 bases for V and 2 bases for J; bases not matched to a gene: 10. The CDR3 has 14 amino acids. The CDR3 region is CSVVWGLPAYEQYF. In DNA, the CDR3 is TGCAGCGTCGTATGGGGACTACCAGCCTACGAGCAGTACTTC.

This sequence joins TRBV5-4 and TRBJ1-2; no clear D gene. Germline V gene sequence: CDR1 SGHNT, CDR2 YYREEE (reference sequence). Trimming stripped 0 bases from V and 3 bases from J, with 3 bases between. The CDR3 consists of 12 residues. CDR3 protein: CASSLEDYGYTF. CDR3 bases: TGTGCCAGCAGCTTGGAGGACTATGGCTACACCTTC. Supplemented by reference TRBV5-4 and TRBJ1-2, the full variable domain reads ETGVTQSPTHLIKTRGQQVTLRCSSQSGHNTVSWYQQALGQGPQFIFQYYREEENGRGNFPPRFSGLQFPNYSSELNVNALELDDSALYLCASSLEDYGYTFGSGTRLTVV.

This chain links TRBV5-6 with TRBJ2-7; D not resolved. CDR1 and CDR2 (germline): SGHDT, YYEEEE. Trimming pared 2 bases from V and 4 bases from J, leaving 10 bases between. The CDR3 consists of 13 residues. CDR3 region: CASSLAELYEQYF. For the CDR3, the DNA is TGTGCCAGCAGCTTAGCAGAGTTGTACGAGCAGTACTTC.

With regard to this clone: Compared with germline, one end of the junction differs, possibly owing to a read error. The chain combines TRBV7-7 with TRBJ2-7; the match to TRBD1 covers 7 bases. Germline V gives CDR1 SSHAT, CDR2 FNYEAQ (reference sequence). The CDR3 extends over 17 amino acids. The CDR3 sequence: CASSLASPQGDSYEQYF. CDR3 bases: TGTGCTAGCAGCTTAGCTTCACCCCAGGGGGACTCCTACGAGCAGTACTTC.